Listed below are T cell receptor beta chains from one sample, sequenced in a study of T cells in Graves' hyperthyroidism and ophthalmopathy. Using its own MiXCR run on the multiplex PCR reads, TCRdb lists one record per CDR3 protein. Counted here are more than 500,000 distinct CDR3 sequences, under 15% occurring once; the ten biggest clones make up around 4.5%. Source material: blood. These receptors all stem from a woman aged 40 to 49 with Graves' ophthalmopathy. Each CDR3 is given with its conserved first and last residue. The D gene is left open where the match is weak. Where a row states a size, it is once, few, many or the class of an expanded clone; other rows omit it.

CDR3 protein: CASSEFVGSLSEQYF
CDR3 DNA: TGTGCCAGCAGTGAGTTCGTGGGTTCTTTATCCGAGCAGTACTTC
J gene: TRBJ2-7
V gene: TRBV2
D gene: NA
clone size: many

CDR3 protein: CASSLGGWGSYEQYF
CDR3 DNA: TGTGCCAGCAGTCTAGGGGGTTGGGGGTCCTACGAGCAGTACTTC
J gene: TRBJ2-7
V gene: TRBV6-1
D gene: NA
clone size: few

CDR3 protein: CASSEVNQGFYEQYF
CDR3 DNA: TGTGCCAGCAGTGAAGTAAACCAGGGGTTTTACGAGCAGTACTTC
J gene: TRBJ2-7
V gene: TRBV2
D gene: NA
clone size: many

CDR3 protein: CASEDRGRNSPLHF
CDR3 DNA: TGTGCCAGCGAGGACAGGGGACGGAATTCACCCCTCCACTTT
J gene: TRBJ1-6
V gene: TRBV6-1
D gene: TRBD1
clone size: NA

CDR3 protein: CASSAHSTGNKETQYF
CDR3 DNA: TGTGCCAGCAGCGCGCACTCCACCGGGAACAAAGAGACCCAGTACTTC
J gene: TRBJ2-5
V gene: TRBV7-2
D gene: NA
clone size: once

CDR3 protein: CAWSVQAGEPQHF
CDR3 DNA: TGTGCCTGGAGTGTTCAGGCAGGTGAGCCCCAGCATTTT
J gene: TRBJ1-5
V gene: TRBV30
D gene: NA
clone size: NA

CDR3 protein: CASSLTPPRPLAGAHTGELFF
CDR3 DNA: TGTGCCAGCAGCTTGACCCCTCCCCGGCCACTAGCGGGAGCCCACACCGGGGAGCTGTTTTTT
J gene: TRBJ2-2
V gene: TRBV5-4
D gene: TRBD2
clone size: many

CDR3 protein: CSVEEGRGRTEAFF
CDR3 DNA: TGCAGCGTTGAAGAAGGCAGGGGAAGGACTGAAGCTTTCTTT
J gene: TRBJ1-1
V gene: TRBV29-1
D gene: NA
clone size: many

CDR3 protein: CASSLVVGNTIYF
CDR3 DNA: TGTGCCAGCAGCTTAGTGGTCGGAAACACCATATATTTT
J gene: TRBJ1-3
V gene: TRBV11-2
D gene: NA
clone size: many

CDR3 protein: CSKNWRGEQYF
CDR3 DNA: TGCAGTAAAAATTGGAGGGGGGAGCAGTACTTC
J gene: TRBJ2-7
V gene: TRBV20-1
D gene: NA
clone size: NA

CDR3 protein: CAIGGNSEQYF
CDR3 DNA: TGTGCCATCGGGGGTAATAGCGAGCAGTACTTC
J gene: TRBJ2-7
V gene: TRBV28
D gene: NA
clone size: NA

CDR3 protein: CSARDPKGLGSGYTF
CDR3 DNA: TGCAGTGCTAGAGATCCTAAAGGCCTGGGTTCTGGCTACACCTTC
J gene: TRBJ1-2
V gene: TRBV20-1
D gene: NA
clone size: many

CDR3 protein: CAAAYRETQYF
CDR3 DNA: TGTGCCGCCGCCTATCGGGAGACCCAGTACTTC
J gene: TRBJ2-5
V gene: TRBV28
D gene: NA
clone size: many

CDR3 protein: CASSELGRMNTEAFF
CDR3 DNA: TGTGCCAGCAGTGAACTGGGCAGGATGAACACTGAAGCTTTCTTT
J gene: TRBJ1-1
V gene: TRBV6-1
D gene: NA
clone size: many

CDR3 protein: CASSRGPHGGYTF
CDR3 DNA: TGTGCCAGCAGTAGGGGTCCCCACGGGGGCTACACCTTC
J gene: TRBJ1-2
V gene: TRBV12-3/TRBV12-4
D gene: NA
clone size: many

CDR3 protein: CASSQETSGATGELFF
CDR3 DNA: TGTGCCAGCAGCCAAGAGACTAGCGGGGCCACCGGGGAGCTGTTTTTT
J gene: TRBJ2-2
V gene: TRBV4-2
D gene: TRBD2
clone size: NA

CDR3 protein: CSVREVQAPIYGYTF
CDR3 DNA: TGCAGTGTTCGGGAGGTACAGGCCCCCATCTATGGCTACACCTTC
J gene: TRBJ1-2
V gene: TRBV20-1
D gene: NA
clone size: many

CDR3 protein: CSALRLAGSQDTQYF
CDR3 DNA: TGCAGCGCCCTAAGACTAGCGGGGTCACAAGATACGCAGTATTTT
J gene: TRBJ2-3
V gene: TRBV29-1
D gene: TRBD2
clone size: few

CDR3 protein: CASSHPTSGSPEQYF
CDR3 DNA: TGTGCCAGCAGCCACCCGACTAGCGGGAGCCCCGAGCAGTACTTC
J gene: TRBJ2-7
V gene: TRBV7-9
D gene: TRBD2
clone size: many

CDR3 protein: CASRDSDQPQHF
CDR3 DNA: TGTGCCAGCAGGGACAGCGATCAGCCCCAGCATTTT
J gene: TRBJ1-5
V gene: TRBV2
D gene: NA
clone size: many

CDR3 protein: CASSPRGLQDSPLHF
CDR3 DNA: TGTGCCAGCAGCCCCCGAGGGTTGCAGGATTCACCCCTCCACTTT
J gene: TRBJ1-6
V gene: TRBV7-2
D gene: NA
clone size: many

CDR3 protein: CASSEQWFTEAFF
CDR3 DNA: TGTGCCAGCAGTGAACAGTGGTTCACTGAAGCTTTCTTT
J gene: TRBJ1-1
V gene: TRBV25-1
D gene: NA
clone size: many

CDR3 protein: CASSLALTGPGNTIYF
CDR3 DNA: TGTGCCAGCAGCTTAGCGCTAACGGGCCCTGGAAACACCATATATTTT
J gene: TRBJ1-3
V gene: TRBV11-1
D gene: NA
clone size: many

CDR3 protein: CASSLQGRGYTF
CDR3 DNA: TGTGCCAGCAGTCTACAGGGCCGTGGCTACACCTTC
J gene: TRBJ1-2
V gene: TRBV28
D gene: NA
clone size: many

CDR3 protein: CASGHGGTEAFF
CDR3 DNA: TGTGCTAGTGGTCACGGGGGGACTGAAGCTTTCTTT
J gene: TRBJ1-1
V gene: TRBV12-5
D gene: NA
clone size: many

CDR3 protein: CSVEGLAGKRAYEQYF
CDR3 DNA: TGCAGCGTTGAAGGGCTAGCGGGAAAGCGGGCCTACGAGCAGTACTTC
J gene: TRBJ2-7
V gene: TRBV29-1
D gene: TRBD2
clone size: many

CDR3 protein: CAGSLWPTGQETQYF
CDR3 DNA: TGTGCCGGCAGTTTATGGCCAACAGGGCAAGAGACCCAGTACTTC
J gene: TRBJ2-5
V gene: TRBV27
D gene: NA
clone size: many

CDR3 protein: CASSSDGGGGELFF
CDR3 DNA: TGTGCCAGCAGTTCCGACGGGGGCGGCGGGGAGCTGTTTTTT
J gene: TRBJ2-2
V gene: TRBV12-3/TRBV12-4
D gene: NA
clone size: many

CDR3 protein: CSASWGAGAFF
CDR3 DNA: TGCAGTGCTAGCTGGGGCGCGGGGGCTTTCTTT
J gene: TRBJ1-1
V gene: TRBV20-1
D gene: NA
clone size: few

CDR3 protein: CASSRILGSLSEQYF
CDR3 DNA: TGTGCCAGCAGCCGTATCCTAGGAAGTTTATCCGAGCAGTACTTC
J gene: TRBJ2-7
V gene: TRBV7-8
D gene: NA
clone size: many

CDR3 protein: CASSDSPGLVSYEQYF
CDR3 DNA: TGTGCCAGCAGTGATTCCCCGGGACTAGTCTCCTACGAGCAGTACTTC
J gene: TRBJ2-7
V gene: TRBV6-1
D gene: TRBD2
clone size: many

CDR3 protein: CASSLSRGMNTEAFF
CDR3 DNA: TGTGCCAGCAGCCTAAGCAGGGGGATGAACACTGAAGCTTTCTTT
J gene: TRBJ1-1
V gene: TRBV7-2
D gene: TRBD1
clone size: many

CDR3 protein: CASSQGPGPVNTEAFF
CDR3 DNA: TGTGCCAGCAGTCAAGGCCCGGGACCGGTGAACACTGAAGCTTTCTTT
J gene: TRBJ1-1
V gene: TRBV6-2/TRBV6-3
D gene: NA
clone size: few

CDR3 protein: CATSDPTGSGANVLTF
CDR3 DNA: TGTGCCACCAGTGACCCGACAGGGTCTGGGGCCAACGTCCTGACTTTC
J gene: TRBJ2-6
V gene: TRBV24-1
D gene: TRBD1
clone size: few

CDR3 protein: CASSQGRASTGELFF
CDR3 DNA: TGCGCCAGCAGCCAGGGGAGGGCGAGCACCGGGGAGCTGTTTTTT
J gene: TRBJ2-2
V gene: TRBV4-1
D gene: TRBD2
clone size: few

CDR3 protein: CASSVGGGRVGYTF
CDR3 DNA: TGTGCCAGCAGCGTAGGCGGGGGGCGCGTTGGCTACACCTTC
J gene: TRBJ1-2
V gene: TRBV9
D gene: NA
clone size: many

CDR3 protein: CASRPGTGVNTEAFF
CDR3 DNA: TGTGCCAGCAGGCCCGGGACAGGGGTGAACACTGAAGCTTTCTTT
J gene: TRBJ1-1
V gene: TRBV2
D gene: TRBD1
clone size: NA

CDR3 protein: CSAVNQPQHF
CDR3 DNA: TGCAGTGCTGTTAATCAGCCCCAGCATTTT
J gene: TRBJ1-5
V gene: TRBV20-1
D gene: NA
clone size: many

CDR3 protein: CASSPGRGVYEQYF
CDR3 DNA: TGTGCCAGCAGTCCCGGAAGAGGGGTTTACGAGCAGTACTTC
J gene: TRBJ2-7
V gene: TRBV2
D gene: NA
clone size: NA

CDR3 protein: CASRPLGAVQGTQYF
CDR3 DNA: TGTGCCAGCAGACCCTTGGGGGCCGTACAAGGGACCCAGTACTTC
J gene: TRBJ2-5
V gene: TRBV6-5
D gene: NA
clone size: many

CDR3 protein: CSAIKGEAYEQYF
CDR3 DNA: TGCAGTGCTATTAAGGGGGAGGCATACGAGCAGTACTTC
J gene: TRBJ2-7
V gene: TRBV20-1
D gene: NA
clone size: many

CDR3 protein: CAWGGHNQPQHF
CDR3 DNA: TGTGCCTGGGGGGGGCACAATCAGCCCCAGCATTTT
J gene: TRBJ1-5
V gene: TRBV30
D gene: NA
clone size: few

CDR3 protein: CATSGQGPSYEQYF
CDR3 DNA: TGTGCCACGTCAGGACAGGGGCCCTCCTACGAGCAGTACTTC
J gene: TRBJ2-7
V gene: TRBV10-3
D gene: TRBD1
clone size: many

CDR3 protein: CASSLKAGQWEQYF
CDR3 DNA: TGTGCCAGCAGTTTAAAGGCAGGGCAATGGGAGCAGTACTTC
J gene: TRBJ2-7
V gene: TRBV28
D gene: NA
clone size: many

CDR3 protein: CSASLTEGQGINYGYTF
CDR3 DNA: TGCAGTGCTAGCCTCACCGAAGGACAGGGGATTAACTATGGCTACACCTTC
J gene: TRBJ1-2
V gene: TRBV20-1
D gene: TRBD1
clone size: many

CDR3 protein: CASSSGMGEGNTIYF
CDR3 DNA: TGTGCCAGCAGCTCCGGAATGGGCGAGGGAAACACCATATATTTT
J gene: TRBJ1-3
V gene: TRBV11-1
D gene: NA
clone size: few

CDR3 protein: CASSLSRELFQPQHF
CDR3 DNA: TGTGCCAGCAGTTTAAGCAGGGAGCTTTTTCAGCCCCAGCATTTT
J gene: TRBJ1-5
V gene: TRBV27
D gene: NA
clone size: many

CDR3 protein: CASGTRTGSGELFF
CDR3 DNA: TGCGCCAGCGGAACGCGGACAGGGTCCGGGGAGCTGTTTTTT
J gene: TRBJ2-2
V gene: TRBV5-1
D gene: TRBD1
clone size: many

CDR3 protein: CASSDFGANTGELFF
CDR3 DNA: TGTGCCAGCAGTGATTTTGGGGCGAACACCGGGGAGCTGTTTTTT
J gene: TRBJ2-2
V gene: TRBV25-1
D gene: NA
clone size: many

CDR3 protein: CAWRFLPGQGFSMNTEAFF
CDR3 DNA: TGTGCCTGGAGATTCCTTCCGGGACAGGGATTCAGCATGAACACTGAAGCTTTCTTT
J gene: TRBJ1-1
V gene: TRBV30
D gene: TRBD1
clone size: few

CDR3 protein: CASSRDRKNYGYTF
CDR3 DNA: TGTGCCAGCAGTCGGGACAGGAAGAACTATGGCTACACCTTC
J gene: TRBJ1-2
V gene: TRBV12-3/TRBV12-4
D gene: TRBD1
clone size: many

CDR3 protein: CASSLTQGANYGYTF
CDR3 DNA: TGTGCCAGCTCACTGACGCAGGGCGCTAACTATGGCTACACCTTC
J gene: TRBJ1-2
V gene: TRBV18
D gene: NA
clone size: many

CDR3 protein: CASSLRQGSTEAFF
CDR3 DNA: TGTGCCAGCAGTCTGAGACAGGGCTCCACTGAAGCTTTCTTT
J gene: TRBJ1-1
V gene: TRBV6-1
D gene: TRBD1
clone size: many

CDR3 protein: CASNPRGAGANVLTF
CDR3 DNA: TGTGCCAGCAACCCCAGGGGGGCTGGGGCCAACGTCCTGACTTTC
J gene: TRBJ2-6
V gene: TRBV6-1
D gene: NA
clone size: many